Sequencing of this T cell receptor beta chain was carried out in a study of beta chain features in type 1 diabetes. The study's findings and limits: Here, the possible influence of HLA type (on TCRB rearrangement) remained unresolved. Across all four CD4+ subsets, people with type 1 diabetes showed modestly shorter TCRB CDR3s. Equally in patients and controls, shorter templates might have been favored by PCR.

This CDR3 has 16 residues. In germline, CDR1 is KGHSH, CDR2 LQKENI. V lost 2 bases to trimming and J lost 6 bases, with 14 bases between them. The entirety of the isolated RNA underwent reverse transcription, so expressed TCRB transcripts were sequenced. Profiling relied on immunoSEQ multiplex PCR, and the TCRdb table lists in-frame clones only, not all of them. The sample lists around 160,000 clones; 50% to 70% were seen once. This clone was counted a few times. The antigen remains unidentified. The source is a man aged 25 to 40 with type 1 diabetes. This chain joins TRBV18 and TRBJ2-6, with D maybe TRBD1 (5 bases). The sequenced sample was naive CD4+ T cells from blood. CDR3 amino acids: CASSPRGTGEANVLTF. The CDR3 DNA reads TGTGCCAGCTCACCAAGGGGTACAGGAGAGGCCAACGTCCTGACTTTC.